A selection of T cell receptor beta chains follows, all from one sample in a study of T cell responses to AZD1222 COVID-19 vaccine. TCRdb keeps only in-frame clones here, not all; method: immunoSEQ multiplex PCR. The sample includes under 130,000 clones, around 90% of them seen just once. Source: peripheral blood, taken 28 days after the second AZD1222 dose. These TCRs come from an adult who received the AZD1222 COVID-19 vaccine. Both conserved end residues are part of each CDR3. D genes are given only for firm matches. Clone sizes are given selectively: once, few, many, or a class where the clone is expanded.

V gene	J gene	D gene	clone size	CDR3 protein	CDR3 DNA
TRBV6-2/TRBV6-3	TRBJ2-7	-	-	CASSHASTIVPYEQYF	TGTGCCAGCAGCCACGCCTCCACAATAGTCCCTTACGAGCAGTACTTC
TRBV5-4	TRBJ2-1	-	-	CASSLFLGTGNEQFF	TGTGCCAGCAGCTTGTTCCTTGGAACTGGCAATGAGCAGTTCTTC
TRBV19	TRBJ1-5	-	-	CASRPTPNSNQPQHF	TGTGCCAGTAGGCCGACACCGAATAGCAATCAGCCCCAGCATTTT
TRBV25-1	TRBJ1-1	TRBD1	-	CASGTGVITEAFF	TGTGCCAGTGGGACAGGGGTTATCACTGAAGCTTTCTTT
TRBV28	TRBJ1-2	TRBD1	-	CASKNQGAWGYTF	TGTGCCAGTAAGAACCAGGGGGCGTGGGGCTACACCTTC
TRBV19	TRBJ2-3	TRBD1	-	CASSIEGQGTDTQYF	TGTGCCAGTAGTATAGAGGGACAGGGCACAGATACGCAGTATTTT
TRBV20-1	TRBJ2-5	-	-	CSASAASSSQETQYF	TGCAGTGCTAGTGCGGCCAGCTCCTCCCAAGAGACCCAGTACTTC
TRBV10-3	TRBJ1-3	-	once	CAISESRQEPGNTIYF	TGTGCCATCAGTGAGTCGAGACAGGAGCCTGGAAACACCATATATTTT
TRBV4-2	TRBJ2-3	TRBD2	-	CASSQAPGLAGVVGLDTQYF	TGTGCCAGCAGCCAAGCTCCGGGACTAGCGGGAGTAGTAGGTTTGGATACGCAGTATTTT
TRBV10-2	TRBJ2-7	TRBD1	-	CASGGSGQGADEQYF	TGCGCCAGCGGGGGAAGCGGCCAGGGGGCCGACGAGCAGTACTTC
TRBV27	TRBJ2-7	TRBD1	-	CASSSWDRATYEQYF	TGTGCCAGCAGTTCCTGGGACAGGGCAACCTACGAGCAGTACTTC
TRBV29-1	TRBJ2-5	TRBD2	-	CSVNGDSGRSETQYF	TGCAGCGTTAATGGCGATAGCGGGAGATCAGAGACCCAGTACTTC
TRBV7-9	TRBJ2-3	TRBD2	-	CASSPRPAGVGTDTQYF	TGTGCCAGCAGCCCCAGACCCGCGGGAGTGGGCACAGATACGCAGTATTTT
TRBV27	TRBJ2-1	TRBD2	-	CASSWLAEALVLEQFF	TGTGCCAGCAGTTGGCTAGCGGAAGCTCTCGTATTAGAGCAGTTCTTC
TRBV28	TRBJ2-7	-	-	CASSFRGRAYEQYF	TGTGCCAGCAGTTTCCGGGGGCGGGCCTACGAGCAGTACTTC
TRBV9	TRBJ1-4	-	once	CASSANSNLNEKLFF	TGTGCCAGCAGCGCCAACAGCAATCTTAATGAAAAACTGTTTTTT
TRBV11-3	TRBJ2-7	TRBD1	-	CASSWRTGGEQYF	TGTGCCAGCAGCTGGCGGACAGGGGGCGAGCAGTACTTC
TRBV28	TRBJ1-3	-	-	CASSFQDRNTIYF	TGTGCCAGCAGTTTCCAGGATCGAAACACCATATATTTT
TRBV3-1/TRBV3-2	TRBJ2-2	-	-	CASSQDGPASTGELFF	TGTGCCAGCAGCCAAGATGGGCCGGCGTCTACCGGGGAGCTGTTTTTT
TRBV7-9	TRBJ1-5	-	-	CASSLGESSNQPQHF	TGTGCCAGCAGCTTAGGCGAATCAAGCAATCAGCCCCAGCATTTT
TRBV28	TRBJ1-1	TRBD1	-	CASSLWGTGLRTEAFF	TGTGCCAGCAGTTTATGGGGGACAGGGTTGCGAACTGAAGCTTTCTTT
TRBV7-6	TRBJ2-1	-	-	CASSLEKIADTYNEQFF	TGTGCCAGCAGCTTAGAAAAGATAGCGGATACCTACAATGAGCAGTTCTTC
TRBV2	TRBJ1-1	-	-	CASAGGVVGGTEAFF	TGTGCCAGCGCGGGGGGAGTGGTAGGGGGGACTGAAGCTTTCTTT
TRBV5-1	TRBJ2-1	TRBD2	-	CASSPRVSSGRVGDEQFF	TGCGCCAGCAGCCCCCGTGTTTCGAGCGGGAGAGTTGGTGATGAGCAGTTCTTC
TRBV9	TRBJ1-2	-	-	CASSDSTKGKPYGYTF	TGTGCCAGCAGCGACAGCACCAAGGGGAAGCCCTATGGCTACACCTTC
TRBV15	TRBJ2-5	-	-	CATSRVWTTNGTQYF	TGTGCCACCAGCAGAGTATGGACAACCAACGGGACCCAGTACTTC
TRBV29-1	TRBJ2-5	TRBD1	-	CSVGTWTGARETQYF	TGCAGCGTTGGAACTTGGACAGGGGCTCGAGAGACCCAGTACTTC
TRBV2	TRBJ2-1	TRBD2	-	CASQGLAEYNEQFF	TGTGCCAGCCAAGGACTAGCGGAATACAATGAGCAGTTCTTC
TRBV5-1	TRBJ1-2	TRBD1	-	CASSFRDRGDGYTF	TGCGCCAGCAGCTTCCGGGACAGGGGAGATGGCTACACCTTC
TRBV2	TRBJ1-6	-	-	CASSDPANNSPLHF	TGTGCCAGCAGTGATCCAGCCAATAATTCACCCCTCCACTTT
TRBV5-6	TRBJ2-7	TRBD2	-	CASSLGLAGSYEQYF	TGTGCCAGCAGCCTGGGACTAGCGGGCTCCTACGAGCAGTACTTC
TRBV18	TRBJ1-5	-	-	CASSHLSSSQTSVNQPQHF	TGTGCCAGCTCACACCTCTCGAGTAGCCAGACCTCCGTCAATCAGCCCCAGCATTTT
TRBV19	TRBJ1-6	-	once	CASSPIGGAYSYNSPLHF	TGTGCCAGTAGTCCCATTGGGGGGGCCTACTCCTATAATTCACCCCTCCACTTT
TRBV28	TRBJ2-7	-	-	CASRGRAGQTRSSYEQYF	TGTGCCAGTAGGGGCCGAGCGGGACAAACTAGGAGCTCCTACGAGCAGTACTTC
TRBV9	TRBJ2-2	TRBD2	few	CASSVGLASTGELFF	TGTGCCAGCAGCGTCGGACTAGCCTCCACCGGGGAGCTGTTTTTT
TRBV28	TRBJ1-2	-	-	CASSPALNYGYTF	TGTGCCAGCAGCCCCGCTCTTAACTATGGCTACACCTTC
TRBV4-2	TRBJ1-2	-	-	CASSQELAGVYYGYTF	TGTGCCAGCAGCCAGGAGCTCGCCGGGGTTTACTATGGCTACACCTTC
TRBV3-1/TRBV3-2	TRBJ1-1	-	-	CASSPTRQNTEAFF	TGTGCCAGCAGCCCTACTCGACAGAACACTGAAGCTTTCTTT
TRBV27	TRBJ2-2	-	-	CASSPETGELFF	TGTGCCAGCAGCCCCGAGACCGGGGAGCTGTTTTTT
TRBV6-2/TRBV6-3	TRBJ2-1	-	-	CASSYTEKRWPRSYNEQFF	TGTGCCAGCAGTTACACCGAAAAAAGGTGGCCCCGCTCCTACAATGAGCAGTTCTTC
TRBV7-8	TRBJ2-1	-	-	CASSWDYEQFF	TGTGCCAGCAGCTGGGACTATGAGCAGTTCTTC
TRBV29-1	TRBJ1-2	TRBD1	few	CSAGDRDGYTF	TGCAGCGCCGGGGACAGGGATGGCTACACCTTC
TRBV29-1	TRBJ1-3	TRBD1	once	CSDRQGQGAARRGGTIYF	TGCAGCGACCGTCAGGGACAGGGGGCGGCCCGCCGCGGCGGCACCATATATTTT
TRBV27	TRBJ1-5	-	-	CASRPYSNQPQHF	TGTGCCAGCAGACCCTACAGCAATCAGCCCCAGCATTTT
TRBV6-1	TRBJ1-1	-	-	CASSEAPAGRSFF	TGTGCCAGCAGTGAAGCGCCGGCAGGGCGGTCTTTCTTT